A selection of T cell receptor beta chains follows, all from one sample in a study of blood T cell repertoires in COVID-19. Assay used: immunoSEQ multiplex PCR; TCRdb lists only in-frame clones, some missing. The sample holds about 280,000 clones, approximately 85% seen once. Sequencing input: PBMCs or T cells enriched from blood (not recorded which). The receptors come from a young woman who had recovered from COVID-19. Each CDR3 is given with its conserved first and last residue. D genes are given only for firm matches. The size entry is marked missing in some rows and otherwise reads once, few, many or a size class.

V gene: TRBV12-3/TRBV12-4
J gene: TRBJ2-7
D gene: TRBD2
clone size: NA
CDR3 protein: CASSLRTSDEQYF
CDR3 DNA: TGTGCCAGCAGTTTACGGACTAGCGACGAGCAGTACTTC

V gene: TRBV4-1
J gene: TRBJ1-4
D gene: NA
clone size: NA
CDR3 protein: CASSQIVGRPEKLFF
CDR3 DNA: TGCGCCAGCAGCCAGATCGTGGGCAGACCTGAAAAACTGTTTTTT

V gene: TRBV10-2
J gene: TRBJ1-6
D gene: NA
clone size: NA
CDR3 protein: CASSEGRNSPLHF
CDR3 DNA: TGCGCCAGCTCGGAGGGCAGGAATTCACCCCTCCACTTT

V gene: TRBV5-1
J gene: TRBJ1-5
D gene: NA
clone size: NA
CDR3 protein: CASSLGGGQQPQHF
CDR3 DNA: TGCGCCAGCAGCTTGGGGGGGGGTCAGCAGCCCCAGCATTTT

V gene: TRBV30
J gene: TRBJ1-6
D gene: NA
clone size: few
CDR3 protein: CAWNTREGSPLHF
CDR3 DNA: TGTGCCTGGAATACCAGGGAGGGCTCACCCCTCCACTTT

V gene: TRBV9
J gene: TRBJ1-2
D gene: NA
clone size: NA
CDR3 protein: CASSALPGGRNYGYTF
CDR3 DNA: TGTGCCAGCAGCGCTCTCCCTGGGGGGAGGAACTATGGCTACACCTTC

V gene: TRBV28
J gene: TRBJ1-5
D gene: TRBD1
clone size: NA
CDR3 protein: CASSLSTGWSNQPQHF
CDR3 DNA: TGTGCCAGCAGTTTATCGACAGGGTGGAGCAATCAGCCCCAGCATTTT

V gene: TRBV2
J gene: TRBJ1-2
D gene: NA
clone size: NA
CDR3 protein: CASNQDRFKNYGYTF
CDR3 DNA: TGTGCCAGCAACCAAGACAGGTTCAAAAACTATGGCTACACCTTC

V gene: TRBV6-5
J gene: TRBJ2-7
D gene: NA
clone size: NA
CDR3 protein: CASSYSHLLSYEQYF
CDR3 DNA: TGTGCCAGCAGTTATTCCCACTTACTCTCCTACGAGCAGTACTTC

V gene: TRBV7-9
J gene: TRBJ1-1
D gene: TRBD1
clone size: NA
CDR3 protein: CASTGGAEAFF
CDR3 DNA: TGTGCCAGTACAGGGGGTGCTGAAGCTTTCTTT

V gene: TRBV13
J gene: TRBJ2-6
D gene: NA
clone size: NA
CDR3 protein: CASRTYSRTGPGNGANVLTF
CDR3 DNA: TGTGCCAGCCGAACCTACAGCCGAACCGGCCCGGGGAATGGGGCCAACGTCCTGACTTTC

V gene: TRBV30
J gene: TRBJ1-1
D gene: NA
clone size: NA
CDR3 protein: CAWDRLVDTEAFF
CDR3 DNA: TGTGCCTGGGACAGGCTGGTTGACACTGAAGCTTTCTTT

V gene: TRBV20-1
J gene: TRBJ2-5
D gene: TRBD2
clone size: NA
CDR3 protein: CSASPASGDPQETQYF
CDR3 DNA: TGCAGTGCTAGTCCGGCTAGCGGGGATCCTCAAGAGACCCAGTACTTC

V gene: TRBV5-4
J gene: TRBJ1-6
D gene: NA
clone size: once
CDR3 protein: CASSSGDSPLHF
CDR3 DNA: TGTGCCAGCAGCTCAGGGGACTCACCCCTCCACTTT

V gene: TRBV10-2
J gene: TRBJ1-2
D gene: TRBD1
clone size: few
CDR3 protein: CASSPQGRGLGGYTF
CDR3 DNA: TGCGCCAGCAGCCCCCAGGGCAGGGGGTTAGGAGGCTACACCTTC

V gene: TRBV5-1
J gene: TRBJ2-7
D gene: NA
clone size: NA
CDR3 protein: CASRDISYEQYF
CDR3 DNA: TGCGCCAGCCGGGACATTTCCTACGAGCAGTACTTC

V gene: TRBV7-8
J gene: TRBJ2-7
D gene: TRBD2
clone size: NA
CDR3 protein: CASSPGLAGAFTYEQYF
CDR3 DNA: TGTGCCAGCAGCCCGGGACTAGCGGGAGCCTTCACCTACGAGCAGTACTTC

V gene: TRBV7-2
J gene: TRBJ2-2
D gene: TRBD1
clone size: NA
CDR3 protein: CASSSRDRAVSGELFF
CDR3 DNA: TGTGCCAGCAGCTCCCGGGACAGGGCCGTTTCCGGGGAGCTGTTTTTT

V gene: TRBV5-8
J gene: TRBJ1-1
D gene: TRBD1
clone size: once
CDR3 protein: CASSLQGATEAFF
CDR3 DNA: TGTGCCAGCAGCTTGCAGGGGGCCACTGAAGCTTTCTTT

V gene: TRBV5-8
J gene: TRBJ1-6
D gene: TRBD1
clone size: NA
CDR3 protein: CASSLGQGAGSPLHF
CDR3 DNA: TGTGCCAGCAGCTTGGGACAGGGGGCTGGATCACCCCTCCACTTT

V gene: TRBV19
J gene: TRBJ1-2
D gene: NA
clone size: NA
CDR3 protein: CASSIDREGDYGYTF
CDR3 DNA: TGTGCCAGTAGTATAGATCGAGAGGGCGACTATGGCTACACCTTC

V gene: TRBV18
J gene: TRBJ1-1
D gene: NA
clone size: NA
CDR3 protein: CASSQTREVAGTEAFF
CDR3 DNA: TGTGCCAGCTCACAGACGCGGGAGGTGGCAGGCACTGAAGCTTTCTTT

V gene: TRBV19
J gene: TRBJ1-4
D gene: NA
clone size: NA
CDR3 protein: CASTVGGGDEKLFF
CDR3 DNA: TGTGCCAGTACGGTGGGAGGAGGAGATGAAAAACTGTTTTTT

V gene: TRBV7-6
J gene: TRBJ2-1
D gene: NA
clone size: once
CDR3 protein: CASSHSGAGDRNEQFF
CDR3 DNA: TGTGCCAGCAGCCATTCAGGGGCAGGGGATCGGAATGAGCAGTTCTTC

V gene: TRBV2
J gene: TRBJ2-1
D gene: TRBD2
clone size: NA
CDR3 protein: CASSSLAGQSYNEQFF
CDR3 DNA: TGTGCCAGCAGCAGTCTAGCGGGTCAATCCTACAATGAGCAGTTCTTC

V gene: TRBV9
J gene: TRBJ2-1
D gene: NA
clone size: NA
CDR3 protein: CASSVGSSYNEQFF
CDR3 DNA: TGTGCCAGCAGCGTTGGTAGCTCCTACAATGAGCAGTTCTTC

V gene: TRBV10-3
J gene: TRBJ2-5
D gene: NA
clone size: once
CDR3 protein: CAISDEVRDLGGETQYF
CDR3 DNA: TGTGCCATCAGTGATGAGGTCCGAGACTTGGGAGGAGAGACCCAGTACTTC

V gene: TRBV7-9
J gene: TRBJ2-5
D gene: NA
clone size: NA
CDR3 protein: CASSERIQGQQETQYF
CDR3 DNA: TGTGCCAGCAGCGAGCGGATACAGGGACAACAAGAGACCCAGTACTTC

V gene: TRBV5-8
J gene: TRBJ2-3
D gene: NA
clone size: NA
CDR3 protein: CASSPSGGTDTQYF
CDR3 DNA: TGTGCCAGCAGCCCGTCGGGGGGCACAGATACGCAGTATTTT

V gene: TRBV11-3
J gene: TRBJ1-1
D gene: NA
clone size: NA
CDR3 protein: CASSLARPPWLAFF
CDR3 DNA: TGTGCCAGCAGCCTCGCGAGGCCTCCCTGGCTAGCTTTCTTT

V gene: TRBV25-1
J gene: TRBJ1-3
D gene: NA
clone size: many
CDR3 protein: CASSEMGGSGNTIYF
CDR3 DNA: TGTGCCAGCAGTGAGATGGGAGGCTCTGGAAACACCATATATTTT

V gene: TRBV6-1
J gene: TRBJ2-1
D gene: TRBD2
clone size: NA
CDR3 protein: CASSGSGRAVYNEQFF
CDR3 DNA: TGTGCCAGCAGTGGTAGCGGGAGGGCCGTTTACAATGAGCAGTTCTTC

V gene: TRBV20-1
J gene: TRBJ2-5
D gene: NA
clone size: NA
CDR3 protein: CSAGFQLAQYF
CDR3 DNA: TGCAGTGCCGGTTTTCAATTGGCCCAGTACTTC

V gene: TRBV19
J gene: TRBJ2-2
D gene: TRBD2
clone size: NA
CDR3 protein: CASSTPGLAANTGELFF
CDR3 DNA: TGTGCCAGTAGTACCCCGGGACTAGCGGCTAACACCGGGGAGCTGTTTTTT

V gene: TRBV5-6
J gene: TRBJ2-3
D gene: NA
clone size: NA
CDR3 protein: CASSLVQGRDTQYF
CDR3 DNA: TGTGCCAGCAGCTTGGTGCAGGGTCGAGATACGCAGTATTTT

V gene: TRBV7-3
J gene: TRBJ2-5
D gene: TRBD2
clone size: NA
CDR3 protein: CASSLFPTSGETQYF
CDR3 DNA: TGTGCCAGCAGCTTATTCCCCACTAGCGGGGAGACCCAGTACTTC

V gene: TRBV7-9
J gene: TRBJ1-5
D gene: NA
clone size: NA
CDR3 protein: CASSLDSSNQPQHF
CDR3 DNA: TGTGCCAGCAGCTTGGACAGCTCCAATCAGCCCCAGCATTTT

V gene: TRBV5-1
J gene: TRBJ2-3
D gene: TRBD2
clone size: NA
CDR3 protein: CASSPLAGAGTDTQYF
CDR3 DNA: TGCGCCAGCAGCCCGTTAGCGGGGGCTGGCACAGATACGCAGTATTTT

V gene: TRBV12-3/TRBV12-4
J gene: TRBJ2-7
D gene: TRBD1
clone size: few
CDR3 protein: CASSGQGTYEQYF
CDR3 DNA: TGTGCCAGCAGTGGACAGGGGACCTACGAGCAGTACTTC

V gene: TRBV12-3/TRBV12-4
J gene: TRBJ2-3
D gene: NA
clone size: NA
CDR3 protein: CASRGTSPSTQYF
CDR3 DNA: TGTGCCAGCAGAGGGACATCGCCATCTACGCAGTATTTT

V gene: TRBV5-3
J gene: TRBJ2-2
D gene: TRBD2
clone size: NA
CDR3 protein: CARSLEIAGGPRPGELFF
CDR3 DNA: TGTGCCAGAAGCTTGGAAATAGCGGGAGGGCCTCGGCCCGGGGAGCTGTTTTTT

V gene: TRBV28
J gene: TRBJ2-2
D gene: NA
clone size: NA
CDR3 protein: CASRTTTGSSGGELFF
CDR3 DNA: TGTGCCAGCAGAACTACGACAGGATCCTCAGGCGGGGAGCTGTTTTTT

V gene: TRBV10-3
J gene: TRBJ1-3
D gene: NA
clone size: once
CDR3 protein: CAISESKESGNTIYF
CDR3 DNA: TGTGCCATCAGTGAGTCAAAAGAGTCTGGAAACACCATATATTTT

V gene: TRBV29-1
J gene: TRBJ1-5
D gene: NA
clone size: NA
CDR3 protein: CSVARGTNQPQHF
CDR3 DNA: TGCAGCGTTGCAAGGGGTACAAATCAGCCCCAGCATTTT

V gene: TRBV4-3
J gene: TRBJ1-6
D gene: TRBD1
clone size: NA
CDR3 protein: CASSRMSQGESPLHF
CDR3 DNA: TGCGCCAGCAGCCGGATGTCGCAGGGGGAGTCACCCCTCCACTTT

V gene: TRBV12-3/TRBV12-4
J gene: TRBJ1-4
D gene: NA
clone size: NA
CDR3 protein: CASSTSYEKLFF
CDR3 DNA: TGTGCCAGCAGTACTTCTTATGAAAAACTGTTTTTT

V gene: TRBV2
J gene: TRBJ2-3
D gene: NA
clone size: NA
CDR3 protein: CASSEARHTDTQYF
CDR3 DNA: TGTGCCAGCAGTGAAGCGCGGCACACAGATACGCAGTATTTT

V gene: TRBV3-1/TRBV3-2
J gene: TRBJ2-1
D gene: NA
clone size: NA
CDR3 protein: CASSPLSSSYNEQFF
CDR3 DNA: TGTGCCAGCAGCCCTCTGTCGAGCTCCTACAATGAGCAGTTCTTC

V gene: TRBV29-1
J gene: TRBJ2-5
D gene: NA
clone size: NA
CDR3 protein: CSAMWGMEGTQYF
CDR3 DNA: TGCAGCGCGATGTGGGGGATGGAGGGGACCCAGTACTTC

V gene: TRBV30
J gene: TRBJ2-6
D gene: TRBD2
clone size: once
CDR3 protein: CAFPHSGGDSPGANVLTF
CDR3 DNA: TGTGCCTTCCCACATAGCGGGGGAGATAGTCCCGGGGCCAACGTCCTGACTTTC

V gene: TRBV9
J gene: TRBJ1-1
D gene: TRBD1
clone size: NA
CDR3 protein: CASSVGQGDTEAFF
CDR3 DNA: TGTGCCAGCAGCGTAGGACAGGGGGACACTGAAGCTTTCTTT

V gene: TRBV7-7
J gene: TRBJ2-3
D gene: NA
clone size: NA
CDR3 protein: CASSPGAGTDTQYF
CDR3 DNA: TGTGCCAGCAGCCCCGGAGCAGGCACAGATACGCAGTATTTT

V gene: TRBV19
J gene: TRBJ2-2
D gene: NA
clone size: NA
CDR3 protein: CASSALRQGDFTGELFF
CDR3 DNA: TGTGCCAGTAGTGCCCTCCGGCAGGGGGACTTCACCGGGGAGCTGTTTTTT

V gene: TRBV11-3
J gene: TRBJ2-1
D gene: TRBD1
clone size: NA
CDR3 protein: CASSPRTGDNEQFF
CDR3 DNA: TGTGCCAGCAGCCCGAGGACAGGGGACAATGAGCAGTTCTTC